These 8 T cell receptor beta chains were sequenced from one sample in a study of T-cell reconstitution after alpha-beta-depleted transplantation in children. A TCRbeta library incorporating unique molecular identifiers was prepared. Each CDR3 protein is one row after TCRdb ran MiXCR on the PCR reads. This sample yields about 600,000 distinct CDR3 sequences, of which about an eighth are seen a single time; around 2.2% belongs to the top ten. The specimen comprised PBMCs, mostly from graft donor cells, sampled 360 days after TCRalphabeta/CD19-depleted stem cell transplant. The receptors shown here come from a male patient aged 10 to 17 who had a stem cell transplant for acute myeloid leukemia, so the T cells may come from the graft donor.

The rearrangement links TRBV12-3 or TRBV12-4 to TRBJ2-2; TRBD1 is a possible D gene (6 bases). Between the trimmed V and J ends, which lost 6 bases and 6 bases, there was a span of 11 bases. This CDR3 spans 13 amino acids. The DNA for the CDR3 is TGTGCCAGCAGCCCAGGGGTCTCCGGGGAGCTGTTTTTT. Encoded protein: CASSPGVSGELFF.

This clonotype was observed a few times. This chain uses TRBV11-2 with TRBJ2-5, with TRBD2 identical over 10 bases. Trimming removed 5 bases from V and 3 bases from J; junction bases left unmatched: 18. The CDR3 covers 19 residues. Germline V gene lookup returns CDR1 SGHAT and CDR2 FQNNGV. The CDR3 coding sequence is TGTGCCAGCAGCCGTAGGGGTGAGGCGAGCGGGAGGGAGAAAGAGACCCAGTACTTC. Residues: CASSRRGEASGREKETQYF.

The CDR3: CASSLNGRGYNEQFF. The CDR3 DNA sequence: TGCGCCAGCAGCTTGAACGGGAGGGGCTACAATGAGCAGTTCTTC. This rearrangement joins TRBV5-1 to TRBJ2-1, with 8 bases fitting TRBD2. J lost 3 bases, V lost 1 base, and 3 bases had no gene match. The CDR3 has 15 amino acids. The germline V gene has CDR1 SGHRS and CDR2 YFSETQ. Full variable domain (remainder filled in from reference TRBV5-1 and TRBJ2-1): KAGVTQTPRYLIKTRGQQVTLSCSPISGHRSVSWYQQTPGQGLQFLFEYFSETQRNKGNFPGRFSGRQFSNSRSEMNVSTLELGDSALYLCASSLNGRGYNEQFFGPGTRLTVL.

This clonotype was counted many times. V usage is TRBV7-3 and J usage is TRBJ2-1; 8 bases fit TRBD1. The CDR3 has 14 residues. V gave up 5 bases and J gave up 7 bases; unmatched junction bases: 7. In germline, CDR1 is SGHTA, CDR2 FQGTGA. CDR3 DNA: TGTGCCAGCAGCCAAGGACAGGGCTGGAATGAGCAGTTCTTC. It is translated as CASSQGQGWNEQFF.

The chain recombines TRBV6-5 with TRBJ2-7, with 9 bases identical to TRBD2. Unmatched junction bases numbered 7, after V lost 4 bases and J lost 3 bases. Germline CDR1 reads MNHEY; CDR2 reads SVGAGI. This CDR3 is 15 amino acids long. DNA for the CDR3: TGTGCCAGCAGTTTCGGGGGTAGCGGGGGCTACGAGCAGTACTTC. It specifies CASSFGGSGGYEQYF.

The chain recombines TRBV12-3 or TRBV12-4 with TRBJ2-1, with 7 bases matching TRBD2. The trim removed 6 bases at V and 7 bases at J, leaving 12 bases unmatched. The CDR3 covers 15 residues. This CDR3 is CASSRTSATTNEQFF. Written as DNA, the CDR3 is TGTGCCAGCAGCCGAACTAGCGCCACAACGAATGAGCAGTTCTTC.

In its sample, this clonotype was seen many times. The V call is TRBV10-3, the J call TRBJ2-2; D may match TRBD1 or TRBD2 (5 bases each). This CDR3 contains 17 residues. The germline CDR1 and CDR2 sequences are ENHRY and SYGVKD. Trimming cost V 8 bases and J 0 bases, with 19 bases left between them. The CDR3 bases are TGTGCCATCCACGGGACCGATCTTTGGTCGAACACCGGGGAGCTGTTTTTT. Its translation: CAIHGTDLWSNTGELFF.

The CDR3 bases are TGTGCCAGCAGACCTAGACAGATCTCTGGAAACACCATATATTTT. Protein product: CASRPRQISGNTIYF. The V and J genes are TRBV6-2 or TRBV6-3 and TRBJ1-3, with D possibly TRBD1 on 5 matching bases. Trimming pared 6 bases from V and 0 bases from J, leaving 12 bases between. Per the germline V gene, CDR1 is MNHEY and CDR2 is SVGEGT. This CDR3 is built from 15 residues.